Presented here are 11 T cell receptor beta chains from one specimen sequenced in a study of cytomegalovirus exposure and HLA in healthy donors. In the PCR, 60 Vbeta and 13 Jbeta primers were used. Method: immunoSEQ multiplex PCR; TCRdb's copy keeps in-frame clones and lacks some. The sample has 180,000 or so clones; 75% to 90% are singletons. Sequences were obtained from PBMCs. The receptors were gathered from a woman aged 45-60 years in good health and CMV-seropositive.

CDR3 sequence: CASSDTGGSYNEQFF. CDR3 nucleotide sequence: TGTGCCAGCAGTGATACGGGAGGATCCTACAATGAGCAGTTCTTC. V is TRBV2 and J is TRBJ2-1, with 7 nucleotides matching TRBD2. V shed 3 bases and J 1 base; nucleotides not matched to a gene: 3. Germline assignment: CDR1 SNHLY and CDR2 FYNNEI. The CDR3 totals 15 residues.

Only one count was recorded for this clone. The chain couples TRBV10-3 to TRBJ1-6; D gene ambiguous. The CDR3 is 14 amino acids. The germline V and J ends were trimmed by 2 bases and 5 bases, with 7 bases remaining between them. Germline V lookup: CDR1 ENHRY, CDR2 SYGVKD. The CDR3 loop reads CAISEREDNSPLHF. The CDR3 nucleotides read TGTGCCATCAGTGAGCGCGAGGATAATTCACCCCTCCACTTT.

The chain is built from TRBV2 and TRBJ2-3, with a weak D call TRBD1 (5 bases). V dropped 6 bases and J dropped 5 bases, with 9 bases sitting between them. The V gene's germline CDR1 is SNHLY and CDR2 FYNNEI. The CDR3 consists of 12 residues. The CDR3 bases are TGTGCCAGCAGCACAAGGGGAGATACGCAGTATTTT. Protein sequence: CASSTRGDTQYF.

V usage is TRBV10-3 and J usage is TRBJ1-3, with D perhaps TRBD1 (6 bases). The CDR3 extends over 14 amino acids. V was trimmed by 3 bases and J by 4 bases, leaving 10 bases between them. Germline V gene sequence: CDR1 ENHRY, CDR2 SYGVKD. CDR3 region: CAISETGSGNTIYF. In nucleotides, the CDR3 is TGTGCCATCAGTGAAACAGGGTCCGGAAACACCATATATTTT.

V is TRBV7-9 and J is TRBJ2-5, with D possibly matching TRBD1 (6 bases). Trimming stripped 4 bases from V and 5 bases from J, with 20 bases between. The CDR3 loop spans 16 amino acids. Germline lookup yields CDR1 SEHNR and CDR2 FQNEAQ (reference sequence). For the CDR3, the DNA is TGTGCCAGCAGCTCCGGGACACCTACCGAGGGGGAGACCCAGTACTTC. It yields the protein CASSSGTPTEGETQYF.

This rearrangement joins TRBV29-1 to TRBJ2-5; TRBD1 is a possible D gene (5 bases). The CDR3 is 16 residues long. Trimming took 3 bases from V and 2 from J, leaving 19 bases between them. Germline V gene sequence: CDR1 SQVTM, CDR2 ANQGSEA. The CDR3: CSVDHRRYSGQETQYF. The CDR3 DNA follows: TGCAGCGTTGACCACAGGCGGTACTCTGGGCAAGAGACCCAGTACTTC.

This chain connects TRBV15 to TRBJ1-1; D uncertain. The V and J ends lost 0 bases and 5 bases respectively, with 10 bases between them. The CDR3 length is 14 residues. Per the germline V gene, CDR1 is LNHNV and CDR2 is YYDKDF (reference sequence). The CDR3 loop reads CATSRDNEGTEAFF. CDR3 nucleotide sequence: TGTGCCACCAGCAGAGATAACGAGGGAACTGAAGCTTTCTTT.

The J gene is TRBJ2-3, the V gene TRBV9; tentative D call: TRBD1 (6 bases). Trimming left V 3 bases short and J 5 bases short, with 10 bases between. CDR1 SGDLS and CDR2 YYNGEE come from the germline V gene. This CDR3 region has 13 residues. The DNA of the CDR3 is TGTGCCAGCAGCGGTAGGGGGATAGATACGCAGTATTTT. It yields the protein CASSGRGIDTQYF.

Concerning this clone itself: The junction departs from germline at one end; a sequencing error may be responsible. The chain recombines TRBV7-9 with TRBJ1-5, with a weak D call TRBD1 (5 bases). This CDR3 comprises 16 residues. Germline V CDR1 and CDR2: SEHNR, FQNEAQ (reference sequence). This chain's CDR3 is CSSSLDGGDSNQPQHF. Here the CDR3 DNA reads TGTTCCAGCAGCTTAGATGGGGGGGATAGCAATCAGCCCCAGCATTTT.

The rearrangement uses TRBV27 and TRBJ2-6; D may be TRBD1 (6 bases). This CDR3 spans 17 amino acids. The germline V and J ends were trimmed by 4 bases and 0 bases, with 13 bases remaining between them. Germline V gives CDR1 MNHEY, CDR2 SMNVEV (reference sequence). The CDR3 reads CASSYTGIYSGANVLTF. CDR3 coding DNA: TGTGCCAGCAGTTACACAGGGATCTACTCTGGGGCCAACGTCCTGACTTTC.

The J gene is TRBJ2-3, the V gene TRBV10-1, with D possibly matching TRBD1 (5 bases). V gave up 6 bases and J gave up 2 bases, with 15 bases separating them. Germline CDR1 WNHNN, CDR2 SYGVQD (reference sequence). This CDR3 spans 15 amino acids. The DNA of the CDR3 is TGCGCCAGCAGCCTTTCATTAGGGGACACAGATACGCAGTATTTT. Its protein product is CASSLSLGDTDTQYF.